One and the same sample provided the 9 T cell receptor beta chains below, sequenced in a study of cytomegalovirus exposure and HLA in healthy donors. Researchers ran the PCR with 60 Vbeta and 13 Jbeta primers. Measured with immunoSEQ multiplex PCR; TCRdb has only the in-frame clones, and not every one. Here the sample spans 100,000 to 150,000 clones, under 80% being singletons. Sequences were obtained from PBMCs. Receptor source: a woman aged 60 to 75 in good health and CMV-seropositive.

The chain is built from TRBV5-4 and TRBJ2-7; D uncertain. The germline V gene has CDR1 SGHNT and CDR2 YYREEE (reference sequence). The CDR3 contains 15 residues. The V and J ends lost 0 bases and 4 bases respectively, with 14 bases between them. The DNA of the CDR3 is TGTGCCAGCAGCTTGGGCGGTCCGAGACCTTACGAGCAGTACTTC. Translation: CASSLGGPRPYEQYF.

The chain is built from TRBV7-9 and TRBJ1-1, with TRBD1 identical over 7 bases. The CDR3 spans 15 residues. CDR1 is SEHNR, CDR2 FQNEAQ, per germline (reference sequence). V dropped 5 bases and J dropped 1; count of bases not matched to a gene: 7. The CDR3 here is CASSALQGTNTEAFF. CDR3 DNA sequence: TGTGCCAGCAGCGCACTACAGGGGACGAACACTGAAGCTTTCTTT. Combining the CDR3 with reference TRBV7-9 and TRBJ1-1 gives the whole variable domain DTGVSQNPRHKITKRGQNVTFRCDPISEHNRLYWYRQTLGQGPEFLTYFQNEAQLEKSRLLSDRFSAERPKGSFSTLEIQRTEQGDSAMYLCASSALQGTNTEAFFGQGTRLTVV.

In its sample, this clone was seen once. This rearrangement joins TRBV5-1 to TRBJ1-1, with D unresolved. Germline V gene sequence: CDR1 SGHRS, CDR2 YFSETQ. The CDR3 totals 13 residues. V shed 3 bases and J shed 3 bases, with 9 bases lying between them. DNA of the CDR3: TGCGCCAGCAGCTCGAGGGAGTACACTGAAGCTTTCTTT. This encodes CASSSREYTEAFF. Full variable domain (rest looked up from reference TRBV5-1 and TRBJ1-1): KAGVTQTPRYLIKTRGQQVTLSCSPISGHRSVSWYQQTPGQGLQFLFEYFSETQRNKGNFPGRFSGRQFSNSRSEMNVSTLELGDSALYLCASSSREYTEAFFGQGTRLTVV.

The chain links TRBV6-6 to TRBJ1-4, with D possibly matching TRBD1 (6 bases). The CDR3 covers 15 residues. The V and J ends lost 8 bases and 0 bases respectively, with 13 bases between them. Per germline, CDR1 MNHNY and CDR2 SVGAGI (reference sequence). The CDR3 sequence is CASSRQVSTNEKLFF. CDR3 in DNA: TGTGCCAGCTCCAGACAGGTTTCAACTAATGAAAAACTGTTTTTT.

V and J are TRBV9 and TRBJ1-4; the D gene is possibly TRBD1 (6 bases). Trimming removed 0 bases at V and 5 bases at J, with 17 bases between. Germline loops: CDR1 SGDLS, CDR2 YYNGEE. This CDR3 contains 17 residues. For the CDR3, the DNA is TGTGCCAGCAGCGTAGGGGCTCAGTGGGGGCTGAATGAAAAACTGTTTTTT. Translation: CASSVGAQWGLNEKLFF. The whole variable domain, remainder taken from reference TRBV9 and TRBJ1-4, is DSGVTQTPKHLITATGQRVTLRCSPRSGDLSVYWYQQSLDQGLQFLIQYYNGEERAKGNILERFSAQQFPDLHSELNLSSLELGDSALYFCASSVGAQWGLNEKLFFGSGTQLSVL.

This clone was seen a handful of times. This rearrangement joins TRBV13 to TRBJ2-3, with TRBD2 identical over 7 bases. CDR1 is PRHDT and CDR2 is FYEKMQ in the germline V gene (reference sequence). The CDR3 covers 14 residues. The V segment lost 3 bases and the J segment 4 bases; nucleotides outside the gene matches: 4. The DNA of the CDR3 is TGTGCCAGCAGCTTGCGGGCGGGGGCAGATACGCAGTATTTT. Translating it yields CASSLRAGADTQYF.

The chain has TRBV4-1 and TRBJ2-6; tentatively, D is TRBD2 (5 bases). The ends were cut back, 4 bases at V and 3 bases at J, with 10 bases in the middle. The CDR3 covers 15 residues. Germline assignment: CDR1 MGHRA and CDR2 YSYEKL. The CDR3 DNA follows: TGCGCCAGCAGCCTTGCTAGCTATGGGGCCAACGTCCTGACTTTC. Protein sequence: CASSLASYGANVLTF.

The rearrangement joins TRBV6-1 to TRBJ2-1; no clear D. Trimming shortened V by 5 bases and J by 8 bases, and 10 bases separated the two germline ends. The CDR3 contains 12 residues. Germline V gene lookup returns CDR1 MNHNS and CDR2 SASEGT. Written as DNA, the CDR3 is TGTGCCAGCAGTCCCGAGAGGCATGAGCAGTTCTTC. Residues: CASSPERHEQFF.

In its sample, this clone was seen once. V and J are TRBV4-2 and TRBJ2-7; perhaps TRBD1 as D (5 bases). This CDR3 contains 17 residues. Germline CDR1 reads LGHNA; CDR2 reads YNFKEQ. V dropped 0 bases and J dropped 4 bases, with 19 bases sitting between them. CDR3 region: CASSQDLHRSSGYEQYF. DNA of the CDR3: TGTGCCAGCAGCCAAGATCTGCACAGGTCCTCCGGGTACGAGCAGTACTTC.